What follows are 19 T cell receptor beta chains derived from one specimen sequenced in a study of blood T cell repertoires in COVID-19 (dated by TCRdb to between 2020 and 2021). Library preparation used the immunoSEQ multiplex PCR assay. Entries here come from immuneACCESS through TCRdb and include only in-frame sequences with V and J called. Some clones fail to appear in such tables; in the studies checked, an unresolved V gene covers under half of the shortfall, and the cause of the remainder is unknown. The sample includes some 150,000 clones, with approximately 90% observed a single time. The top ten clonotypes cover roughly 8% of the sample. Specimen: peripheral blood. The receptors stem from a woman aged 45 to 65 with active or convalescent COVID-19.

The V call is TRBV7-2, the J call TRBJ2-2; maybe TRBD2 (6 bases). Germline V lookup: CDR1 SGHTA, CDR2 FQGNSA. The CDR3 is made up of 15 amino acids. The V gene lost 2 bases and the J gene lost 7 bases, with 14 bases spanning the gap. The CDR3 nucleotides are TGTGCCAGCAGCTTATTACAAGGGAGGAACGGGGAGCTGTTTTTT. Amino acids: CASSLLQGRNGELFF. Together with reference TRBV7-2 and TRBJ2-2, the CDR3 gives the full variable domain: GAGVSQSPSNKVTEKGKDVELRCDPISGHTALYWYRQSLGQGLEFLIYFQGNSAPDKSGLPSDRFSAERTGGSVSTLTIQRTQQEDSAVYLCASSLLQGRNGELFFGEGSRLTVL.

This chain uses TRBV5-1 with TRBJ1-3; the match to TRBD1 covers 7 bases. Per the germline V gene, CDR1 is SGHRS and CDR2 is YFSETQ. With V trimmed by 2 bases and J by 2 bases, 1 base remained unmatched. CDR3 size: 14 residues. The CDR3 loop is CASSFDRAGNTIYF. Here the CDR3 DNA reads TGCGCCAGCAGCTTTGACAGGGCTGGAAACACCATATATTTT. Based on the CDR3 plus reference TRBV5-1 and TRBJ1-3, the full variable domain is KAGVTQTPRYLIKTRGQQVTLSCSPISGHRSVSWYQQTPGQGLQFLFEYFSETQRNKGNFPGRFSGRQFSNSRSEMNVSTLELGDSALYLCASSFDRAGNTIYFGEGSWLTVV.

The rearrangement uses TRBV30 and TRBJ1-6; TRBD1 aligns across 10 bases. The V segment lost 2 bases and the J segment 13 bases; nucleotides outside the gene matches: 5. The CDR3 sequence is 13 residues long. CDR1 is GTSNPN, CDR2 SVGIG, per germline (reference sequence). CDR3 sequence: CAWSSGTGDPLHF. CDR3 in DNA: TGTGCCTGGAGTTCCGGGACAGGGGATCCCCTCCACTTT.

CDR3 nucleotide sequence: TGTGCCAGCAGCTTAACGGCGAACACCGGGTACAATGAGCAGTTCTTC. Translated, it gives CASSLTANTGYNEQFF. The chain employs TRBV7-8 and TRBJ2-1; D unresolved. CDR1 and CDR2 (germline): SGHVS, FQNEAQ. This CDR3 comprises 16 residues. V gave up 2 bases and J gave up 4 bases, with 15 bases separating them.

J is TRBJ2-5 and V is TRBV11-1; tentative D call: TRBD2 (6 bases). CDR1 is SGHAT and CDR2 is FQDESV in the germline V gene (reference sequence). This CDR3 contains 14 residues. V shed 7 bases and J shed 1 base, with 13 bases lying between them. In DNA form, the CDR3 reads TGTGCCAGCAAGGGGCGGGGCCCCCAAGAGACCCAGTACTTC. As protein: CASKGRGPQETQYF.

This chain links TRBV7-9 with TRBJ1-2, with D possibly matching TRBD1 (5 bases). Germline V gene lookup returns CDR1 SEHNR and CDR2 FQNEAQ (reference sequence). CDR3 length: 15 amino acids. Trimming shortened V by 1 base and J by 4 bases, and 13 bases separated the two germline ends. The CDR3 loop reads CASSLGPQAVYGYTF. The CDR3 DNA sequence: TGTGCCAGCAGCTTAGGCCCACAGGCGGTCTATGGCTACACCTTC.

The CDR3 reads CAWRADSYSGNTIYF. In nucleotides, the CDR3 is TGTGCCTGGAGAGCGGACAGTTACTCTGGAAACACCATATATTTT. This rearrangement joins TRBV30 to TRBJ1-3; D perhaps matches TRBD1 (6 bases). V gave up 3 bases and J gave up 0 bases, with 12 bases separating them. Looked up from germline, CDR1 is GTSNPN and CDR2 is SVGIG (reference sequence). The CDR3 has 15 amino acids. Filled out from reference TRBV30 and TRBJ1-3, the complete variable domain reads SQTIHQWPATLVQPVGSPLSLECTVEGTSNPNLYWYRQAAGRGLQLLFYSVGIGQISSEVPQNLSASRPQDRQFILSSKKLLLSDSGFYLCAWRADSYSGNTIYFGEGSWLTVV.

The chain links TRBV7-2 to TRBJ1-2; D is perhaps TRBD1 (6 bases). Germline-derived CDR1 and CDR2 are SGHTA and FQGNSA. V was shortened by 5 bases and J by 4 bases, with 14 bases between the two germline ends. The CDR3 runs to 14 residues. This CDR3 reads CASSPSGGPYGYTF. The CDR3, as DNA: TGTGCCAGCAGCCCCAGTGGGGGCCCCTATGGCTACACCTTC.

CDR3 in amino acids: CSGTGSMNTEAFF. DNA of the CDR3: TGCAGCGGAACAGGATCTATGAACACTGAAGCTTTCTTT. The chain combines TRBV29-1 with TRBJ1-1; D may be TRBD1 (5 bases). The CDR3 sequence is 13 residues long. V gave up 7 bases and J gave up 0 bases, with 12 bases separating them. Germline CDR1 SQVTM, CDR2 ANQGSEA. Supplemented by reference TRBV29-1 and TRBJ1-1, the full variable domain reads SAVISQKPSRDICQRGTSLTIQCQVDSQVTMMFWYRQQPGQSLTLIATANQGSEATYESGFVIDKFPISRPNLTFSTLTVSNMSPEDSSIYLCSGTGSMNTEAFFGQGTRLTVV.

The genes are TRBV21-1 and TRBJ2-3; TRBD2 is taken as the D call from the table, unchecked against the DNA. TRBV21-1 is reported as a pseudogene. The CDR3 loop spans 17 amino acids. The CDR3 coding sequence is TGTGCCAGCAGCAAAAGGCGCCAGAGGGCGAGCACAGATACGCAGTATTTT. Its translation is CASSKRRQRASTDTQYF.

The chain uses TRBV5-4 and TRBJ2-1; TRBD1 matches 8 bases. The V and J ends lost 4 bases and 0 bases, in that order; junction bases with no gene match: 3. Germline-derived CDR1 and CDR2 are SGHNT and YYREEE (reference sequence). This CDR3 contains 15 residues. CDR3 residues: CASSPDRGSYNEQFF. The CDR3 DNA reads TGTGCCAGCAGCCCCGACAGGGGCTCCTACAATGAGCAGTTCTTC.

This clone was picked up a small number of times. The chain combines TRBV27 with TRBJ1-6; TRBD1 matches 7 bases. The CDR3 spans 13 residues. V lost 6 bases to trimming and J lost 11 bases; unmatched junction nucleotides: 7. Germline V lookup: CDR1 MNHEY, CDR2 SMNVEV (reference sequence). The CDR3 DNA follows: TGTGCCAGCAGCCCAGACAGGGCGACACCCCTCCACTTT. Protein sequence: CASSPDRATPLHF.

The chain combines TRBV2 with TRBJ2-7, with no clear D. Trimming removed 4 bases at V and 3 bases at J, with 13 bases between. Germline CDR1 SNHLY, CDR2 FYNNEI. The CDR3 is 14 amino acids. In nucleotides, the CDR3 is TGTGCCAGCAGTGGCGGCCTCGTCGGCTACGAGCAGTACTTC. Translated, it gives CASSGGLVGYEQYF.

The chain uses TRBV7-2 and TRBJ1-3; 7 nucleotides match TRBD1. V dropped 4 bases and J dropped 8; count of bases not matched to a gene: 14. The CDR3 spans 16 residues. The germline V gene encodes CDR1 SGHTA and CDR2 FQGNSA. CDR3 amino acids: CASSSMGTAGGDTIYF. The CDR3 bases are TGTGCCAGCAGCTCAATGGGGACAGCCGGGGGGGACACCATATATTTT.

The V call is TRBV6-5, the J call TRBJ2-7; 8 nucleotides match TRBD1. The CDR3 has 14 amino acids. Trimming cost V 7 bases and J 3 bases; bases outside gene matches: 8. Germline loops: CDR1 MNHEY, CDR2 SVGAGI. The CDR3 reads CASNPGQGNYEQYF. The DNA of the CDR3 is TGTGCCAGCAACCCCGGACAGGGTAACTACGAGCAGTACTTC.

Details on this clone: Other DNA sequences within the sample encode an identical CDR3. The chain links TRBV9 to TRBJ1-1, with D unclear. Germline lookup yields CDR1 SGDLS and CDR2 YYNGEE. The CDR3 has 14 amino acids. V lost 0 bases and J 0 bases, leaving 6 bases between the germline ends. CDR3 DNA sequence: TGTGCCAGCAGCGTAGGAACGGTGAACACTGAAGCTTTCTTT. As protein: CASSVGTVNTEAFF. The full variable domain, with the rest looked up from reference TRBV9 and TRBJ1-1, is DSGVTQTPKHLITATGQRVTLRCSPRSGDLSVYWYQQSLDQGLQFLIQYYNGEERAKGNILERFSAQQFPDLHSELNLSSLELGDSALYFCASSVGTVNTEAFFGQGTRLTVV.

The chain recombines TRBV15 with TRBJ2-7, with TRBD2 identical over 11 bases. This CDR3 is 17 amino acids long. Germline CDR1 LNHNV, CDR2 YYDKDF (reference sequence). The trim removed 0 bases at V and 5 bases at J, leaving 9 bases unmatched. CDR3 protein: CATSREIGVAGGNEQYF. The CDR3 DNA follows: TGTGCCACCAGCAGAGAGATTGGGGTAGCGGGGGGGAACGAGCAGTACTTC.

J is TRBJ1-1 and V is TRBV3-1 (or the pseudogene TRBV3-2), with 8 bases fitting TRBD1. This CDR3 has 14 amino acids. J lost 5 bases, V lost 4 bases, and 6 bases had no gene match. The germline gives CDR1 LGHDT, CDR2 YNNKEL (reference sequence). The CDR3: CASSPPGGATEAFF. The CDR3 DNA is TGTGCCAGCAGCCCCCCAGGGGGCGCGACTGAAGCTTTCTTT.

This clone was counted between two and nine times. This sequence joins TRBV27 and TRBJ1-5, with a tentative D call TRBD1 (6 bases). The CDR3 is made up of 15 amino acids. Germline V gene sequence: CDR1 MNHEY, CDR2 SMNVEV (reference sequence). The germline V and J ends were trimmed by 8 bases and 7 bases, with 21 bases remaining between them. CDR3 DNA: TGTGCCAGCGCAACCGGGACAACGGGACGGCAGCCCCAGCATTTT. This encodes CASATGTTGRQPQHF.